What follows are 15 T cell receptor beta chains derived from one specimen sequenced in a study of cytomegalovirus exposure and HLA in healthy donors. A multiplex PCR was run with 60 Vbeta primers and 13 Jbeta primers. Clones were read by immunoSEQ multiplex PCR, and TCRdb kept only the in-frame ones, dropping some. The sample carries around 98,000 clones, roughly 81% recorded once. Sequenced: PBMCs. The receptor set was obtained from a man in his forties in good health and CMV-seronegative.

Of note for this clone: The conserved final phenylalanine or tryptophan is absent from the CDR3, which likely points to a read error. The DNA is omitted, as the CDR3 cannot be located on it reliably, and the CDR3 follows TCRdb's listing. The chain has TRBV5-3 and TRBJ1-1; TRBD1, the table's D call, lacks a check against the DNA. TRBV5-3 is noted as an ORF with a role that remains uncertain. Counting both end residues, the CDR3 totals 10 amino acids. CDR3 protein: CARSPGTGAL.

This clone was counted between two and nine times. The rearrangement uses TRBV18 and TRBJ1-6; D unclear. In germline, CDR1 is KGHSH, CDR2 LQKENI. V lost 3 bases and J lost 9, with 15 bases in between. This CDR3 comprises 15 residues. CDR3 amino acids: CASSPSPGAGSPLHF. CDR3 coding DNA: TGTGCCAGCTCACCGTCCCCGGGAGCAGGTTCACCCCTCCACTTT.

This clone was seen only a few times. Other DNA sequences in this specimen translate into the identical CDR3. The genes are TRBV7-9 and TRBJ2-5; D uncertain. V was clipped by 0 bases and J by 4 bases, with 3 bases between them. In germline, CDR1 is SEHNR, CDR2 FQNEAQ (reference sequence). The CDR3 contains 12 residues. CDR3 nucleotides: TGTGCCAGCAGCTTAGCGAGAGAGACCCAGTACTTC. Amino acid sequence: CASSLARETQYF.

The J gene is TRBJ2-5, the V gene TRBV11-2; 14 positions match TRBD2. Judging by the DNA end, TRBJ2-7 fits better; the J call may be wrong. This CDR3 spans 17 amino acids. Germline V CDR1 and CDR2: SGHAT, FQNNGV. The CDR3 nucleotides are TGTGCCAGCAGCTTAGGCTCTGGGACTAGCGGGGGCTACGAGCAGTACTTC. Encoded protein: CASSLGSGTSGGYEQYF.

J is TRBJ1-5 and V is TRBV19; 8 bases are a match to TRBD1. The CDR3 has 16 residues. V trimming: 6 bases; J trimming: 2 bases; junction bases outside the gene matches: 9. Per germline, CDR1 LNHDA and CDR2 SQIVND (reference sequence). In DNA form, the CDR3 reads TGTGCCAGTAGCCCCGGACAGGGAGGCGGCAATCAGCCCCAGCATTTT. Translation gives CASSPGQGGGNQPQHF.

The rearrangement uses TRBV7-9 and TRBJ2-1, with D perhaps TRBD2 (5 bases). CDR3 length: 12 residues. Germline-derived CDR1 and CDR2 are SEHNR and FQNEAQ (reference sequence). The V end lost 8 bases, the J end lost 6 bases, and 11 bases lay between the germline ends. CDR3 nucleotide sequence: TGTGCCAGCCAGCCCGGAGGCAATGAGCAGTTCTTC. It yields the protein CASQPGGNEQFF.

The V call is TRBV7-8, the J call TRBJ1-1; 9 bases are shared with TRBD1. CDR3 length: 15 residues. The trim removed 4 bases at V and 0 bases at J, leaving 3 bases unmatched. Per germline, CDR1 SGHVS and CDR2 FQNEAQ. CDR3 sequence (DNA): TGTGCCAGCAGCTCCGGGACAGGGATGAACACTGAAGCTTTCTTT. It codes for CASSSGTGMNTEAFF. Full variable domain (outside the CDR3, taken from reference TRBV7-8 and TRBJ1-1): GAGVSQSPRYKVAKRGQDVALRCDPISGHVSLFWYQQALGQGPEFLTYFQNEAQLDKSGLPSDRFFAERPEGSVSTLKIQRTQQEDSAVYLCASSSGTGMNTEAFFGQGTRLTVV.

V gene TRBV5-1 combines with J gene TRBJ2-3; 9 bases are a match to TRBD1. The germline V gene has CDR1 SGHRS and CDR2 YFSETQ. V shed 4 bases and J 5 bases; nucleotides not matched to a gene: 8. This CDR3 comprises 15 residues. CDR3 DNA sequence: TGCGCCAGCAGCCTCAGGACAGGGGCGGTAGATACGCAGTATTTT. It is translated as CASSLRTGAVDTQYF.

The genes are TRBV4-1 and TRBJ2-7, with D possibly TRBD2 on 5 matching bases. The V end was cut by 1 base, the J end by 2 bases, with 12 bases between. Germline V CDR1 and CDR2: MGHRA, YSYEKL. CDR3 length: 15 amino acids. CDR3 protein: CASSQANGVTYEQYF. DNA for the CDR3: TGCGCCAGCAGCCAAGCGAACGGGGTAACCTACGAGCAGTACTTC.

Worth noting for this clone: A read error may produce the germline difference seen at one junction end. This chain joins TRBV30 and TRBJ1-1; D is ambiguous. This CDR3 is built from 11 residues. Germline V CDR1 and CDR2: GTSNPN, SVGIG (reference sequence). DNA for the CDR3: TGTGCCACCCGGGAAAGCTCCATTCCCTCCTTT. The encoded protein is CATRESSIPSF.

The J gene is TRBJ1-5, the V gene TRBV19; tentative D call: TRBD1 (5 bases). The CDR3 extends over 17 amino acids. In germline, CDR1 is LNHDA, CDR2 SQIVND (reference sequence). V was pared by 3 bases and J by 2 bases, with 17 bases between. The CDR3 DNA reads TGTGCCAGTAGTATGGGTCCGGGGGGAAGGGGCAATCAGCCCCAGCATTTT. Its protein product is CASSMGPGGRGNQPQHF.

The chain is built from TRBV4-3 and TRBJ1-6; tentative D call: TRBD1 (5 bases). Per germline, CDR1 LGHNA and CDR2 YSLEER. V was trimmed by 2 bases and J by 6 bases, leaving 17 bases between them. This CDR3 region has 17 residues. DNA for the CDR3: TGCGCCAGCAGCCAAAAAGCTGGGGCCGGTATTAATTCACCCCTCCACTTT. Amino acids: CASSQKAGAGINSPLHF.

This rearrangement joins TRBV9 to TRBJ1-2; perhaps TRBD1 as D (5 bases). Trimming took 4 bases from V and 2 from J, leaving 12 bases between them. Germline-derived CDR1 and CDR2 are SGDLS and YYNGEE. The CDR3 loop spans 14 amino acids. CDR3 coding DNA: TGTGCCAGCAGCAAGGAAGGGGTAAACTATGGCTACACCTTC. Translated, it gives CASSKEGVNYGYTF.

This chain links TRBV19 with TRBJ1-6; 9 positions agree with TRBD1. This CDR3 has 15 residues. V shed 5 bases, J shed 7 bases, and the junction held 6 bases outside the gene matches. CDR1 is LNHDA, CDR2 SQIVND, per germline (reference sequence). The CDR3 region has the DNA TGTGCCAGTAGTGTGCCGACAGGGGGAAATTCACCCCTCCACTTT. Protein: CASSVPTGGNSPLHF.

The gene calls are TRBV7-2 and TRBJ1-5; 7 bases line up with TRBD1. V trimming: 3 bases; J trimming: 5 bases; junction bases outside the gene matches: 4. CDR1 and CDR2 (germline): SGHTA, FQGNSA. This CDR3 region has 14 residues. The CDR3 region has the DNA TGTGCCAGCAGCTTGACAGGGCCTCATCAGCCCCAGCATTTT. Its protein product is CASSLTGPHQPQHF.